These T cell receptor beta chains were read from a single sample in a study of blood T cell repertoires in COVID-19. TCRdb keeps only in-frame clones here, not all; method: immunoSEQ multiplex PCR. The sample carries 35,000 to 50,000 clones, about 85% recorded once. Sequenced: peripheral blood. These receptors were obtained from a man aged 60 to 75 with acute or convalescent COVID-19. Both conserved end residues are part of each CDR3. Each record gives: V gene, J gene, CDR3 protein.

TRBV5-1	TRBJ2-1	CASRGASGDSYNEQFF
TRBV2	TRBJ1-5	CASSGQLNQPQHF
TRBV18	TRBJ2-7	CASSPQKRHEQYF
TRBV7-9	TRBJ1-5	CASQGGNQPQHF
TRBV9	TRBJ2-1	CASSVEGNEQFF
TRBV4-1	TRBJ2-3	CASRGYTDTQYF
TRBV19	TRBJ1-5	CASSMQGAGQPQHF
TRBV4-1	TRBJ2-1	CASSQDRSGTVSEQFF
TRBV19	TRBJ2-1	CASSSRWSSSYNEQFF
TRBV18	TRBJ2-5	CASSPSTSGVETQYF
TRBV2	TRBJ2-2	CASTRNTGELFF
TRBV30	TRBJ1-1	CAWTRSGVKGPEAFF
TRBV28	TRBJ1-2	CASSLSGGSYTF
TRBV6-5	TRBJ1-5	CATTQGLGDYQPQHF
TRBV11-3	TRBJ2-7	CASSQSQATYEQYF
TRBV29-1	TRBJ1-1	CSVSVGQGVNTEAFF
TRBV6-2/TRBV6-3	TRBJ1-6	CASSYPTGVGSPLHF
TRBV3-1/TRBV3-2	TRBJ2-7	CASTRDRGASYEQYF
TRBV24-1	TRBJ2-1	CATSDPLDSRNEQFF
TRBV20-1	TRBJ1-2	CSASSRTASYGYTF
TRBV19	TRBJ2-5	CAPPGGGWETQYF
TRBV3-1/TRBV3-2	TRBJ1-2	CASSQAKGQGGYTF
TRBV7-8	TRBJ2-7	CASSLTGANYEQYF
TRBV19	TRBJ2-4	CASSVTGDTKNIQYF
TRBV6-5	TRBJ1-2	CATTSGGGYTF
TRBV19	TRBJ2-1	CASMGTSGGLYNEQFF
TRBV11-2	TRBJ2-4	CASSLAVPQNIQYF
TRBV5-1	TRBJ2-5	CASSLAGDGETQYF
TRBV29-1	TRBJ1-2	CSVSDGYTF
TRBV9	TRBJ2-5	CASSVVGVGGTQYF
TRBV5-1	TRBJ2-5	CASSASGGRGETQYF
TRBV9	TRBJ2-6	CASARSGGGGANVLTF
TRBV20-1	TRBJ2-3	CSASQDGLSTDTQYF
TRBV24-1	TRBJ2-5	CATSSGAGAVETQYF
TRBV3-1/TRBV3-2	TRBJ2-2	CASSQAAGAGDTGELFF
TRBV6-1	TRBJ1-4	CASSDGPIAEKLFF
TRBV7-8	TRBJ2-5	CASSLGAGETQYF
TRBV30	TRBJ1-2	CAWTVGTYGYTF
TRBV19	TRBJ1-2	CASSTEVGYTF
TRBV6-5	TRBJ1-5	CASSSSQGHNQPQHF
TRBV28	TRBJ2-7	CASSRLFSPYEQYF
TRBV27	TRBJ1-2	CATRGAATNYGYTF
TRBV28	TRBJ1-4	CASSGQGLNEKLFF
TRBV6-5	TRBJ1-2	CASIAGGIYGYTF
TRBV7-9	TRBJ1-5	CASGQVGQPQHF
TRBV6-4	TRBJ2-1	CASSEGPLYNEQFF
TRBV3-1/TRBV3-2	TRBJ2-7	CASSLLGYEQYF
TRBV19	TRBJ2-7	CASRSSYNSYEQYF
TRBV5-5	TRBJ1-5	CASSRDRNNQPQHF
TRBV7-2	TRBJ2-3	CASRAGGRGRTDTQYF